This is a list of T cell receptor beta chains from one sample in a study of molecular identifiers for immune sequencing clone quantification. TCRdb used MiXCR to reprocess the PCR reads, holding one entry per CDR3 protein. The sample includes roughly 320,000 distinct CDR3 sequences, roughly 24% of them seen just once. Sample: naive CD8+ T cells from blood, with Jurkat cell RNA spiked in. The receptors stem from a human donor in good health. Some libraries in this study had Jurkat cell RNA spiked in. CDR3s include the opening cysteine and the closing phenylalanine or tryptophan. D genes are given only for firm matches. Clone size is given for some rows only: seen once, a few or many times, or a class if the clone is expanded.

j_call,d_call,v_call,clone_size,cdr3_nt,cdr3_aa
TRBJ2-1,.,TRBV13,.,TGTGCCAGCAGCTTAGGCCGGGCTGACGGTGAGCAGTTCTTC,CASSLGRADGEQFF
TRBJ2-7,TRBD2,TRBV27,few,TGTGCCAGCAGTTTCGGGGGGGGGATCGCCTACGAGCAGTACTTC,CASSFGGGIAYEQYF
TRBJ2-1,.,TRBV20-1,few,TGCAGTGCTACCGACTTGCGGAATCCCTACAATGAGCAGTTCTTC,CSATDLRNPYNEQFF
TRBJ2-7,.,TRBV4-1,few,TGCGCCAGCAGCCAAGTGGGGCGGGCGGTTGAGGACGAGCAGTACTTC,CASSQVGRAVEDEQYF
TRBJ2-7,TRBD2,TRBV6-5,few,TGTGCCAGCAGTCGAGCGGGAGCGGTCTTGTCCTACGAGCAGTACTTC,CASSRAGAVLSYEQYF
TRBJ2-3,.,TRBV7-6,many,TGTGCCAGCAGCTTAAAGGGGGGTACGCAGTATTTT,CASSLKGGTQYF
TRBJ2-7,TRBD2,TRBV12-3/TRBV12-4,many,TGTGCCAGCAGTTCAGGACTAGCGGAATACGAGCAGTACTTC,CASSSGLAEYEQYF
TRBJ2-5,.,TRBV6-5,.,TGTGCCAGCAGTTACTCGAACACAATTCAAGAGACCCAGTACTTC,CASSYSNTIQETQYF
TRBJ2-7,.,TRBV18,once,TGTGCCAGCTCACCATCGGGCGGCAGCTCCTACGAGCAGTACTTC,CASSPSGGSSYEQYF
TRBJ1-2,.,TRBV20-1,.,TGCAGTGCCAACCCCGCTCCCTATGGCTACACCTTC,CSANPAPYGYTF
TRBJ2-5,.,TRBV30,.,TGTGCCTGGAGTTTGAACCAGAGAACCCAGTACTTC,CAWSLNQRTQYF
TRBJ2-2,.,TRBV11-2,few,TGTGCCAGCAGCTTGTTGGCCACCGGGGAGCTGTTTTTT,CASSLLATGELFF
TRBJ1-4,.,TRBV7-2,many,TGTGCCAGCACCTCCGGCCCGAGGACTAATGAAAAACTGTTTTTT,CASTSGPRTNEKLFF
TRBJ2-3,.,TRBV28,few,TGTGCCAGCAGTGATAGGACAGAGCCAGATACGCAGTATTTT,CASSDRTEPDTQYF
TRBJ2-5,TRBD2,TRBV28,.,TGTGCCAGCAGTTACAGCGGGACTAGCGGGAGGCAAGAGACCCAGTACTTC,CASSYSGTSGRQETQYF
TRBJ2-5,.,TRBV6-5,many,TGTGCCAGCAGTTATGCAGGGCAAGAGACCCAGTACTTC,CASSYAGQETQYF
TRBJ1-1,.,TRBV3-1,.,TGTGCCAGCGAAAAGGCAGGGTCGGGCACTGAAGCTTTCTTT,CASEKAGSGTEAFF
TRBJ2-5,TRBD1,TRBV27,.,TGTGCCAGCAGTTTATCGACAGGGCACCAAGAGACCCAGTACTTC,CASSLSTGHQETQYF
TRBJ2-1,.,TRBV29-1,once,TGCAGCGTTCTAGGTTGCGTAGACAATGAGCAGTTCTTC,CSVLGCVDNEQFF
TRBJ2-3,TRBD1,TRBV27,.,TGTGCCAGCAGTTTAGGGGCGAGACAGGGTACAGATACGCAGTATTTT,CASSLGARQGTDTQYF
TRBJ2-7,TRBD2,TRBV28,many,TGTGCCACCCGGGGGGGACTGACCTACGAGCAGTACTTC,CATRGGLTYEQYF
TRBJ2-3,TRBD2,TRBV2,.,TGTGCCAGCATTCCCAGCGGGGGGATACAAGAGGGGGGTTTTACCCCATTAGATACGCAGTATTTT,CASIPSGGIQEGGFTPLDTQYF
TRBJ1-5,.,TRBV30,few,TGTGCCTGGAGTGGACAAGGCAATCAGCCCCAGCATTTT,CAWSGQGNQPQHF
TRBJ2-3,.,TRBV5-1,few,TGCGCCAGTACGGAGTGGACTAGCACAGATACGCAGTATTTT,CASTEWTSTDTQYF
TRBJ2-2,.,TRBV24-1,many,TGTGCCACCAGTGAATTTAACACCGGGGAGCTGTTTTTT,CATSEFNTGELFF
TRBJ2-5,.,TRBV12-3/TRBV12-4,few,TGTGCCAGCAGTTTAGGGGCAGCTCAAGAGACCCAGTACTTC,CASSLGAAQETQYF
TRBJ2-5,.,TRBV12-3/TRBV12-4,many,TGTGCCAGCAGTTCAGGCGACGTAAGGGCCCAGTACTTC,CASSSGDVRAQYF
TRBJ2-3,.,TRBV19,many,TGTGCCAGTAGTATAGATGACGGCACGAGACACGATACGCAGTATTTT,CASSIDDGTRHDTQYF
TRBJ2-7,.,TRBV4-2,few,TGTGCCAGCAGCCAAGATATCGTGGCATACTACGAGCAGTACTTC,CASSQDIVAYYEQYF
TRBJ2-5,.,TRBV12-3/TRBV12-4,.,TGTGCCAGCAGTCCCTCACAGGGTTTTGGCGAGACCCAGTACTTC,CASSPSQGFGETQYF
TRBJ1-1,.,TRBV29-1,.,TGCAGCGTTGAAAAGTGGACTGAAGCTTTCTTT,CSVEKWTEAFF